The text below deals with one TCR beta chain. Its antigen is not known. Per the authors' pipeline: A productive frequency of 2.59 x 10-5 was the lowest detectable. Clones were sequenced by immunoSEQ multiplex PCR, and TCRdb holds only the in-frame ones, with some missing. V and J calls and clone size come straight from that table; D and trimming were deduced from the DNA. Seen here are 40,000 to 55,000 clones, around 82% observed once, and the top ten hold less than 0.4%. This entry comes from a study of STAT5B mutations in CD4+ large granular lymphocyte leukemia. For the study at large: Among healthy donors, a particular HLA allele went with more CDR3 'QG' motifs.

Whole-study findings and limits: TRBV06-family usage was enriched in top patient clones (8/27) versus controls (2/35).

CDR1 SGHRS and CDR2 YFSETQ come from the germline V gene. Trimming took off 2 bases at V and 5 bases at J, with 10 bases between the two ends. This CDR3 has 13 amino acids. The sample comprised CD4+ T cells from blood buffy coats. This TCR came from a human donor in good health. The chain links TRBV5-1 to TRBJ2-5; D remains unclear. DNA for the CDR3: TGCGCCAGCAGCTTCCGAAGGATCGAGACCCAGTACTTC. It yields the protein CASSFRRIETQYF.